These 21 T cell receptor beta chains were all obtained from the same sample, sequenced in a study of T-cell memory formation after mild COVID-19. TCRdb re-analysed the 5' RACE reads in MiXCR, keeping a single row per CDR3 protein. The data contain about 560,000 distinct CDR3 sequences, approximately 15% of them seen just once; the ten biggest clones take up about 8.1%. Material for sequencing was PBMCs or a T cell subset sorted from them (not recorded which). These receptors were collected from an adult woman who had mild COVID-19 (a few samples of this study predate the infection). Cell type and time point are not known.

This clonotype was seen a few times. The chain joins TRBV12-3 or TRBV12-4 to TRBJ2-2; D is uncertain. V shed 3 bases and J shed 5 bases, with 10 bases lying between them. The CDR3 loop spans 14 amino acids. The CDR3 protein is CASSFLARTGELFF. CDR3 DNA sequence: TGTGCCAGCAGTTTTTTGGCGAGGACCGGGGAGCTGTTTTTT.

This clonotype was seen repeatedly, ten times or more. The chain recombines TRBV12-3 or TRBV12-4 with TRBJ2-1; 7 nucleotides agree with TRBD2. V shed 3 bases, J shed 7 bases, and the junction held 3 bases outside the gene matches. The CDR3 runs 13 residues. This CDR3 is CASSFTGGNEQFF. The CDR3 nucleotides are TGTGCCAGCAGTTTTACGGGGGGTAATGAGCAGTTCTTC.

The chain carries TRBV6-5 and TRBJ2-2; 10 bases map to TRBD2. Germline loops: CDR1 MNHEY, CDR2 SVGAGI. There are 18 residues in the CDR3. The junction had 16 bases not matched to a gene; V was cut back by 7 bases and J by 5 bases. CDR3 DNA sequence: TGTGCCAGCACCCTCCGCCGCCTAGCGGGAGAGAGGACCGGGGAGCTGTTTTTT. It encodes CASTLRRLAGERTGELFF.

This clonotype was seen a handful of times. This chain connects TRBV5-1 to TRBJ1-1, with D possibly being TRBD1 (6 bases). Trimming left V 3 bases short and J 3 bases short, with 12 bases between. Per germline, CDR1 SGHRS and CDR2 YFSETQ. The CDR3 totals 14 residues. CDR3 nucleotide sequence: TGCGCCAGCAGCTCTGGACAGTCTGACACTGAAGCTTTCTTT. Its protein is CASSSGQSDTEAFF.

This chain connects TRBV5-6 to TRBJ1-1; D is unresolved. The CDR3 is 11 residues long. Germline CDR1 reads SGHDT; CDR2 reads YYEEEE. V was trimmed by 2 bases and J by 8 bases, leaving 7 bases between them. DNA for the CDR3: TGTGCCAGCAGCTTCGCGCGGGAAGCTTTCTTT. Translating it yields CASSFAREAFF.

CDR3 nucleotide sequence: TGTGCCAGCAGCTCATATTGGGATACGCAGTATTTT. It specifies CASSSYWDTQYF. The gene calls are TRBV7-6 and TRBJ2-3; D is ambiguous. The CDR3 covers 12 residues. In germline, CDR1 is SGHVS, CDR2 FNYEAQ. Trimming took 4 bases from V and 6 from J, leaving 8 bases between them.

This clonotype was counted ten times or more. The rearrangement uses TRBV12-3 or TRBV12-4 and TRBJ2-7; tentative D call: TRBD2 (5 bases). Trimming cost V 2 bases and J 3 bases, with 8 bases left between them. The CDR3 loop spans 13 amino acids. CDR3 sequence: CASSLSGYYEQYF. The DNA of the CDR3 is TGTGCCAGCAGTTTAAGCGGATACTACGAGCAGTACTTC.

The chain uses TRBV6-2 or TRBV6-3 and TRBJ2-4; 9 bases fit TRBD1. V lost 2 bases to trimming and J lost 6 bases; unmatched junction nucleotides: 8. The germline V gene has CDR1 MNHEY and CDR2 SVGEGT. This CDR3 has 16 residues. The CDR3 DNA is TGTGCCAGCAGTTACGAGAGACAGGGGGACCCAAACATTCAGTACTTC. Translated: CASSYERQGDPNIQYF.

This clonotype was observed a handful of times. The chain employs TRBV4-1 and TRBJ1-1; no firm D call. V lost 1 base and J 0 bases, leaving 9 bases between the germline ends. The CDR3 consists of 15 residues. Per the germline V gene, CDR1 is MGHRA and CDR2 is YSYEKL. The CDR3 here is CASSQVDGMNTEAFF. The CDR3 nucleotides are TGCGCCAGCAGCCAAGTCGACGGAATGAACACTGAAGCTTTCTTT.

CDR3 sequence reads: CASSQLYGYTF. The DNA of the CDR3 is TGTGCCAGCAGCCAGCTCTATGGCTACACCTTC. This chain joins TRBV3-1 and TRBJ1-2, with D unresolved. Germline V gene sequence: CDR1 LGHDT, CDR2 YNNKEL (reference sequence). This CDR3 has 11 amino acids. Trimming took 3 bases from V and 4 from J, leaving 3 bases between them. Looking up the rest from reference TRBV3-1 and TRBJ1-2 gives the full variable domain: DTAVSQTPKYLVTQMGNDKSIKCEQNLGHDTMYWYKQDSKKFLKIMFSYNNKELIINETVPNRFSPKSPDKAHLNLHINSLELGDSAVYFCASSQLYGYTFGSGTRLTVV.

This clonotype was seen more than once but under ten times. The chain recombines TRBV6-2 or TRBV6-3 with TRBJ1-5; possible D gene TRBD1, 6 bases. V lost 2 bases and J lost 2, with 10 bases in between. The CDR3 runs to 15 residues. Germline V gene data show CDR1 as MNHEY and CDR2 as SVGEGT. The CDR3 spells CASSYRGTGNQPQHF. As DNA, the CDR3 is TGTGCCAGCAGTTACAGGGGGACGGGCAATCAGCCCCAGCATTTT.

This clonotype turned up a few times. The gene calls are TRBV11-2 and TRBJ1-1, with 8 bases identical to TRBD1. Germline assignment: CDR1 SGHAT and CDR2 FQNNGV. There are 16 residues in the CDR3. Trimming took 5 bases from V and 1 from J; bases not matched to a gene: 9. CDR3 DNA: TGTGCCAGCAGCCGATATTTCGGGACAGGGAACACTGAAGCTTTCTTT. It encodes CASSRYFGTGNTEAFF.

The sample holds a few counts of this clonotype. V gene TRBV7-9 combines with J gene TRBJ1-5; TRBD1 is a possible D gene (5 bases). This CDR3 contains 15 residues. Germline CDR1 and CDR2: SEHNR and FQNEAQ (reference sequence). Trimming shortened V by 5 bases and J by 6 bases, and 17 bases separated the two germline ends. CDR3 sequence (DNA): TGTGCCAGCAGCCCAAGCGGGCAGGGTTTTCAGCCCCAGCATTTT. It yields the protein CASSPSGQGFQPQHF.

The chain uses TRBV12-3 or TRBV12-4 and TRBJ2-3; D is possibly TRBD2 (6 bases). The CDR3 is made up of 15 amino acids. Trimming left V 6 bases short and J 1 base short, with 14 bases between. The CDR3 spells CASSRSWGGTDTQYF. The CDR3, as DNA: TGTGCCAGCAGCCGATCGTGGGGGGGCACAGATACGCAGTATTTT.

This clonotype has more than one count but fewer than ten. This chain joins TRBV2 and TRBJ2-1, with TRBD2 matching over 16 bases. Germline values: CDR1 SNHLY, CDR2 FYNNEI. The V and J ends lost 8 bases and 8 bases, in that order; junction bases with no gene match: 12. The CDR3 consists of 17 residues. The CDR3 sequence: CASEGLAGGPREDEQFF. The CDR3 DNA reads TGTGCCAGCGAGGGACTAGCGGGGGGGCCTCGGGAGGATGAGCAGTTCTTC.

This clonotype has a handful of counts. The chain combines TRBV24-1 with TRBJ2-3; 10 bases match TRBD2. The germline V gene has CDR1 KGHDR and CDR2 SFDVKD. V was pared by 7 bases and J by 4 bases, with 13 bases of the junction left unmatched. This CDR3 comprises 17 residues. The CDR3 is CATSGLFSSGSSDTQYF. CDR3 coding DNA: TGTGCCACCAGCGGCCTGTTTTCTAGCGGGAGTTCAGATACGCAGTATTTT.

This clonotype has more than one count but fewer than ten. The V call is TRBV7-2, the J call TRBJ2-5; 8 bases are a match to TRBD1. Germline-derived CDR1 and CDR2 are SGHTA and FQGNSA. The CDR3 contains 14 residues. With V trimmed by 3 bases and J by 5 bases, 5 bases remained unmatched. CDR3 amino acids: CASSFDRGRETQYF. Here the CDR3 DNA reads TGTGCCAGCAGCTTCGACAGGGGTAGGGAGACCCAGTACTTC.

This clonotype was counted only a few times. The V gene is TRBV29-1, the J gene TRBJ1-2; a weak D match, TRBD1 (5 bases). Trimming shortened V by 7 bases and J by 1 base, and 16 bases separated the two germline ends. Germline CDR1 and CDR2: SQVTM and ANQGSEA. CDR3 length equals 14 residues. The CDR3, as DNA: TGCAGCGACTTAGGGGAACGGAGTAACTATGGCTACACCTTC. Its translation: CSDLGERSNYGYTF.

This clonotype has just a few counts. The V call is TRBV5-1, the J call TRBJ2-2, with D possibly being TRBD2 (6 bases). The length of the CDR3 is 17 residues. V was shortened by 0 bases and J by 6 bases, with 18 bases between the two germline ends. In germline, CDR1 is SGHRS, CDR2 YFSETQ. The CDR3 protein is CASSLGVGGPRAGELFF. DNA of the CDR3: TGCGCCAGCAGCTTGGGTGTCGGGGGACCCAGGGCCGGGGAGCTGTTTTTT.

The chain uses TRBV20-1 and TRBJ1-2; no definite D call. CDR3 length equals 10 residues. The germline V gene encodes CDR1 DFQATT and CDR2 SNEGSKA (reference sequence). The CDR3 DNA is TGCAGCGTTTGGAGGACTGGCTACACCTTC. Residues: CSVWRTGYTF.

This clonotype was detected a few times. This chain uses TRBV7-9 with TRBJ1-1, with D unclear. V lost 6 bases and J lost 0, with 17 bases in between. Per the germline V gene, CDR1 is SEHNR and CDR2 is FQNEAQ (reference sequence). This CDR3 comprises 16 residues. DNA of the CDR3: TGTGCCAGCAGTCCACTGCAACAAACCATGAACACTGAAGCTTTCTTT. Translation gives CASSPLQQTMNTEAFF.